Following are 32 T cell receptor beta chains from one sample sequenced in a study of T cells after yellow fever vaccination (dated by TCRdb to the late 2010s). Library construction relied on 5' RACE. Reads for this sample came from an Illumina HiSeq 2500. The public sequencing data were trimmed at Q25 with fastp and processed into clonotypes with MiXCR by TCRdb, which kept only in-frame beta chains. One record per CDR3 amino acid sequence lists the most common genes and DNA. The table for this sample lists nearly 550,000 distinct CDR3 sequences; under 25% of them were counted only once. The ten largest clones take up around 15% of the sample. The treatment or condition label, read with the paper, signifies: live attenuated yellow fever vaccine strain. Specimen: PBMCs, collected 15 days after the yellow fever booster vaccination. Receptors were obtained from a young man who received the YFV17D yellow fever vaccine.

There are a few counts of this clonotype. CDR3 loop: CASRYGTLQETQYF. The DNA of the CDR3 is TGCGCCAGCAGGTATGGGACTTTACAAGAGACCCAGTACTTC. The V gene is TRBV5-1, the J gene TRBJ2-5; possible D gene TRBD2, 6 bases. Germline CDR1 reads SGHRS; CDR2 reads YFSETQ. This CDR3 spans 14 amino acids. Trimming left V 5 bases short and J 2 bases short, with 13 bases between.

The rearrangement uses TRBV19 and TRBJ1-5; tentative D call: TRBD1 (5 bases). Germline V CDR1 and CDR2: LNHDA, SQIVND (reference sequence). Trimming cost V 3 bases and J 1 base, with 7 bases left between them. The CDR3 is 14 residues long. The CDR3 loop reads CASSIWGSNQPQHF. The CDR3 region has the DNA TGTGCCAGTAGTATCTGGGGGAGCAATCAGCCCCAGCATTTT. The full variable domain, completed using reference TRBV19 and TRBJ1-5, is DGGITQSPKYLFRKEGQNVTLSCEQNLNHDAMYWYRQDPGQGLRLIYYSQIVNDFQKGDIAEGYSVSREKKESFPLTVTSAQKNPTAFYLCASSIWGSNQPQHFGDGTRLSIL.

This clonotype has more than one count but fewer than ten. The chain has TRBV24-1 and TRBJ2-1, with a weak D call TRBD2 (6 bases). The V gene lost 9 bases and the J gene lost 5 bases, with 13 bases spanning the gap. The CDR3 is 13 residues long. The germline gives CDR1 KGHDR, CDR2 SFDVKD. The CDR3 coding sequence is TGTGCCACCGACACAGCGGGTAACAATGAGCAGTTCTTC. Its protein product is CATDTAGNNEQFF.

The rearrangement links TRBV12-3 or TRBV12-4 to TRBJ2-7; TRBD2 agrees at 7 bases. The V segment lost 3 bases and the J segment 3 bases; nucleotides outside the gene matches: 5. The CDR3 runs 14 residues. The CDR3 here is CASSFEAGNYEQYF. The DNA of the CDR3 is TGTGCCAGCAGTTTCGAAGCGGGGAACTACGAGCAGTACTTC.

This clonotype appeared a few times. This rearrangement joins TRBV5-6 to TRBJ2-2; 7 bases align to TRBD1. The junction had 8 bases not matched to a gene; V was cut back by 6 bases and J by 3 bases. Germline V gene data show CDR1 as SGHDT and CDR2 as YYEEEE. This CDR3 contains 15 residues. The CDR3 here is CASIRAGGYTGELFF. The CDR3 coding sequence is TGTGCCAGCATTCGGGCAGGGGGATACACCGGGGAGCTGTTTTTT.

The V and J genes are TRBV7-2 and TRBJ2-3, with unresolved D. Trimming shortened V by 5 bases and J by 3 bases, and 12 bases separated the two germline ends. The germline V gene encodes CDR1 SGHTA and CDR2 FQGNSA. The CDR3 sequence is 14 residues long. The CDR3 coding sequence is TGTGCCAGCAGCCCCAGTAGGGCGACAGATACGCAGTATTTT. It specifies CASSPSRATDTQYF.

The CDR3 bases are TGTGCCAGCTCTGCCTACTATGGCTACACCTTC. This gives the protein CASSAYYGYTF. The chain recombines TRBV28 with TRBJ1-2; no definite D call. The CDR3 consists of 11 residues. In germline, CDR1 is MDHEN, CDR2 SYDVKM. Trimming removed 8 bases from V and 3 bases from J, with 7 bases in between.

The chain carries TRBV20-1 and TRBJ2-5, with D possibly matching TRBD1 (5 bases). The CDR3 is 16 residues long. Germline CDR1 is DFQATT and CDR2 is SNEGSKA (reference sequence). Trimming shortened V by 0 bases and J by 1 base, and 15 bases separated the two germline ends. CDR3 loop: CSARDPQGGSQETQYF. CDR3 DNA: TGCAGTGCTAGAGATCCCCAGGGTGGCAGCCAAGAGACCCAGTACTTC.

This clonotype was recorded a few times. This chain links TRBV5-4 with TRBJ2-1, with TRBD2 matching 8 bases. J lost 5 bases, V lost 0 bases, and 4 bases had no gene match. From germline, CDR1 is SGHNT and CDR2 YYREEE (reference sequence). The CDR3 totals 15 residues. The CDR3 nucleotides read TGTGCCAGCAGCTTGGCGGGAGGGCCGGACAATGAGCAGTTCTTC. Its protein is CASSLAGGPDNEQFF.

In regard to this clonotype: A clone one base away is much larger, so this may be a read error. The chain links TRBV7-9 to TRBJ2-5; D is uncertain. The CDR3 is 12 amino acids. Germline V gives CDR1 SEHNR, CDR2 FQNEAQ (reference sequence). The V end was cut by 3 bases, the J end by 5 bases, with 7 bases between. The CDR3 reads CASSFGWETQYF. CDR3 nucleotides: TGTGCCAGCAGCTTCGGGTGGGAGACCCAGTACTTC.

The rearrangement uses TRBV3-1 and TRBJ2-2; 8 nucleotides line up with TRBD1. The germline CDR1 and CDR2 sequences are LGHDT and YNNKEL (reference sequence). The CDR3 spans 19 residues. J lost 2 bases, V lost 0 bases, and 11 bases had no gene match. This chain's CDR3 is CASSQDRSGGITNTGELFF. CDR3 in DNA: TGTGCCAGCAGCCAAGACAGGTCAGGGGGCATCACAAACACCGGGGAGCTGTTTTTT.

The chain links TRBV15 to TRBJ1-2; no reliable D call. This CDR3 contains 14 residues. Trimming pared 3 bases from V and 6 bases from J, leaving 14 bases between. Germline CDR1 reads LNHNV; CDR2 reads YYDKDF (reference sequence). DNA for the CDR3: TGTGCCACCAGCAGGGAAGCTGGGCTGGATGGCTACACCTTC. Translated, it gives CATSREAGLDGYTF.

This clonotype was seen once. The V and J genes are TRBV5-1 and TRBJ2-7; the D is unclear. The V gene lost 4 bases and the J gene lost 6 bases, with 14 bases spanning the gap. The germline V gene has CDR1 SGHRS and CDR2 YFSETQ. The CDR3 loop spans 13 amino acids. The DNA for the CDR3 is TGCGCCAGCAGCCCGGACCCTATTGTCGAGCAGTACTTC. Amino acid sequence: CASSPDPIVEQYF.

This sequence joins TRBV7-9 and TRBJ1-6, with 7 bases that match TRBD1. V shed 4 bases, J shed 13 bases, and the junction held 10 bases outside the gene matches. Germline-derived CDR1 and CDR2 are SEHNR and FQNEAQ (reference sequence). CDR3 length: 14 amino acids. The CDR3 region has the DNA TGTGCCAGCAGCTCAAATGACAGGGTCGTTCCCCTCCACTTT. It is translated as CASSSNDRVVPLHF.

V gene TRBV27 combines with J gene TRBJ2-7, with D possibly called TRBD1 or TRBD2 (5 bases each). The V end lost 4 bases, the J end lost 1 base, and 14 bases lay between the germline ends. This CDR3 comprises 15 residues. The germline V gene has CDR1 MNHEY and CDR2 SMNVEV (reference sequence). DNA of the CDR3: TGTGCCAGCAGTTCCGGGACCCCGGGGTCCTACGAGCAGTACTTC. This gives the protein CASSSGTPGSYEQYF.

This clonotype was recorded a few times. The V call is TRBV3-1, the J call TRBJ2-2; no firm D call. Looked up from germline, CDR1 is LGHDT and CDR2 is YNNKEL (reference sequence). This CDR3 has 12 residues. V was pared by 2 bases and J by 8 bases, with 6 bases between. The CDR3 coding sequence is TGTGCCAGCAGCCAACGTGTGGGGGAGCTGTTTTTT. Translated: CASSQRVGELFF.

This clonotype was observed a few times. The CDR3 region is CASSFLAGGSSYEQYF. The CDR3 bases are TGTGCCAGCAGCTTTCTAGCGGGAGGGAGCTCCTACGAGCAGTACTTC. The chain uses TRBV7-9 and TRBJ2-7; 12 nucleotides agree with TRBD2. There are 16 residues in the CDR3. Germline loops: CDR1 SEHNR, CDR2 FQNEAQ (reference sequence). V shed 3 bases and J 0 bases; nucleotides not matched to a gene: 3.

This clonotype has just a few counts. This chain connects TRBV19 to TRBJ2-1; 10 bases line up with TRBD1. Germline V gene lookup returns CDR1 LNHDA and CDR2 SQIVND (reference sequence). This CDR3 is built from 15 residues. V lost 6 bases, J lost 6 bases, and 8 bases stayed unmatched. CDR3 in amino acids: CASSWDRGSGNEQFF. The CDR3 coding sequence is TGTGCCAGTAGCTGGGACAGGGGATCCGGCAATGAGCAGTTCTTC.

This chain connects TRBV2 to TRBJ1-2; 8 nucleotides agree with TRBD1. CDR1 SNHLY and CDR2 FYNNEI come from the germline V gene. The CDR3 extends over 14 amino acids. V lost 8 bases to trimming and J lost 8 bases; unmatched junction nucleotides: 13. CDR3 sequence reads: CASWDATGGWGYTF. CDR3 nucleotide sequence: TGTGCCAGCTGGGACGCAACAGGGGGTTGGGGCTACACCTTC.

The chain couples TRBV20-1 to TRBJ1-4; possible D gene TRBD1, 5 bases. V lost 5 bases, J lost 8 bases, and 15 bases lay in between. The CDR3 totals 13 residues. Germline V gives CDR1 DFQATT, CDR2 SNEGSKA (reference sequence). The CDR3 spells CSAGAGAGEKLFF. DNA for the CDR3: TGCAGTGCTGGGGCCGGGGCGGGGGAAAAACTGTTTTTT.

The chain carries TRBV20-1 and TRBJ2-7, with TRBD1 matching over 8 bases. The CDR3 totals 14 residues. Looked up from germline, CDR1 is DFQATT and CDR2 is SNEGSKA (reference sequence). Unmatched junction bases numbered 7, after V lost 3 bases and J lost 3 bases. The CDR3 DNA is TGCAGTGCTAGCCCTGGACAGGGAAACTACGAGCAGTACTTC. It encodes CSASPGQGNYEQYF.

This clonotype was found a few times. V usage is TRBV5-1 and J usage is TRBJ2-5; 8 bases line up with TRBD2. Germline V CDR1 and CDR2: SGHRS, YFSETQ. This CDR3 region has 17 residues. Losses at the gene ends were 0 bases for V and 4 bases for J; bases not matched to a gene: 11. The CDR3 is CASSLGLLAGMSETQYF. DNA for the CDR3: TGCGCCAGCAGCTTGGGTCTTTTAGCGGGAATGTCAGAGACCCAGTACTTC.

This clonotype was seen more than once but under ten times. The V call is TRBV15, the J call TRBJ1-2; TRBD1 matches 8 bases. V dropped 0 bases and J dropped 5; count of bases not matched to a gene: 5. The germline V gene has CDR1 LNHNV and CDR2 YYDKDF (reference sequence). The CDR3 loop spans 15 amino acids. The CDR3 DNA reads TGTGCCACCAGCAGAGATCGGACAGGGCGATATGGCTACACCTTC. Translation gives CATSRDRTGRYGYTF.

This chain links TRBV25-1 with TRBJ2-7, with 9 bases matching TRBD1. This CDR3 spans 14 amino acids. CDR1 is MGHDK and CDR2 is SYGVNS in the germline V gene. Losses at the gene ends were 3 bases for V and 2 bases for J; bases not matched to a gene: 2. CDR3 in amino acids: CASSEGDRAYEQYF. CDR3 in DNA: TGTGCCAGCAGTGAGGGGGACAGGGCCTACGAGCAGTACTTC.

The sample holds a few counts of this clonotype. This sequence joins TRBV6-5 and TRBJ1-1; D possibly corresponds to TRBD1 (6 bases). This CDR3 has 14 residues. V was cut by 6 bases and J by 4 bases, with 15 bases left in between. CDR1 is MNHEY, CDR2 SVGAGI, per germline. The CDR3 loop reads CASSRPGGTTEAFF. CDR3 coding DNA: TGTGCCAGCAGCCGTCCTGGGGGCACCACTGAAGCTTTCTTT.

This clonotype was found a few times. This chain joins TRBV5-1 and TRBJ2-2; 8 bases line up with TRBD1. The V gene end was trimmed by 4 bases and the J gene end by 6 bases; junction bases not matched to a gene: 5. Germline loops: CDR1 SGHRS, CDR2 YFSETQ. The CDR3 is made up of 14 amino acids. In DNA, the CDR3 is TGCGCCAGCAGCCGGACAGGGCCCTCCGGGGAGCTGTTTTTT. This codes for CASSRTGPSGELFF. The full variable domain, completed using reference TRBV5-1 and TRBJ2-2, is KAGVTQTPRYLIKTRGQQVTLSCSPISGHRSVSWYQQTPGQGLQFLFEYFSETQRNKGNFPGRFSGRQFSNSRSEMNVSTLELGDSALYLCASSRTGPSGELFFGEGSRLTVL.

This clonotype was seen a few times. This chain joins TRBV9 and TRBJ2-5, with D perhaps matching TRBD2 (5 bases). V was shortened by 3 bases and J by 5 bases, with 11 bases between the two germline ends. The CDR3 sequence is 13 residues long. From germline, CDR1 is SGDLS and CDR2 YYNGEE. The CDR3: CASSAHSDETQYF. The CDR3 DNA follows: TGTGCCAGCAGCGCGCATAGCGATGAGACCCAGTACTTC. Full variable domain (rest looked up from reference TRBV9 and TRBJ2-5): DSGVTQTPKHLITATGQRVTLRCSPRSGDLSVYWYQQSLDQGLQFLIQYYNGEERAKGNILERFSAQQFPDLHSELNLSSLELGDSALYFCASSAHSDETQYFGPGTRLLVL.

This clonotype was recorded a few times. J is TRBJ2-5 and V is TRBV18; the D gene is possibly TRBD1 (5 bases). Trimming took 1 base from V and 4 from J, leaving 10 bases between them. CDR1 is KGHSH, CDR2 LQKENI, per germline. The CDR3 runs to 14 residues. For the CDR3, the DNA is TGTGCCAGCTCACCACAGGGGTTCCGAGAGACCCAGTACTTC. Its translation is CASSPQGFRETQYF.

This clonotype has at least ten counts. This chain connects TRBV20-1 to TRBJ2-5; the D is unclear. Between the trimmed V and J ends, which lost 6 bases and 6 bases, there was a span of 17 bases. This CDR3 has 13 residues. CDR1 and CDR2 (germline): DFQATT, SNEGSKA (reference sequence). The CDR3 loop reads CSAKGSREKTQYF. The DNA for the CDR3 is TGCAGTGCAAAAGGGTCCCGCGAGAAGACCCAGTACTTC.

The V call is TRBV3-1, the J call TRBJ1-6; TRBD1 is a possible D gene (5 bases). V lost 5 bases to trimming and J lost 9 bases, with 8 bases between them. The CDR3 length is 12 residues. Germline loops: CDR1 LGHDT, CDR2 YNNKEL (reference sequence). The CDR3 nucleotides are TGTGCCAGCAGCGAAACAGGTTCACCCCTCCACTTT. Translating it yields CASSETGSPLHF.

V usage is TRBV6-1 and J usage is TRBJ2-2, with D perhaps assigned TRBD1 or TRBD2 (5 bases each). The germline V and J ends were trimmed by 6 bases and 6 bases, with 14 bases remaining between them. The germline gives CDR1 MNHNS, CDR2 SASEGT. This CDR3 comprises 14 residues. The CDR3 region has the DNA TGTGCCAGCAGGGGGGAGTTGGGGCCCGGGGAGCTGTTTTTT. This gives the protein CASRGELGPGELFF.

This chain connects TRBV10-3 to TRBJ2-2; possible D gene TRBD2, 5 bases. This CDR3 is 13 amino acids long. V was clipped by 3 bases and J by 5 bases, with 7 bases between them. CDR1 is ENHRY and CDR2 is SYGVKD in the germline V gene. In nucleotides, the CDR3 is TGTGCCATCAGTGACCCGGGAACCGGGGAGCTGTTTTTT. This encodes CAISDPGTGELFF.